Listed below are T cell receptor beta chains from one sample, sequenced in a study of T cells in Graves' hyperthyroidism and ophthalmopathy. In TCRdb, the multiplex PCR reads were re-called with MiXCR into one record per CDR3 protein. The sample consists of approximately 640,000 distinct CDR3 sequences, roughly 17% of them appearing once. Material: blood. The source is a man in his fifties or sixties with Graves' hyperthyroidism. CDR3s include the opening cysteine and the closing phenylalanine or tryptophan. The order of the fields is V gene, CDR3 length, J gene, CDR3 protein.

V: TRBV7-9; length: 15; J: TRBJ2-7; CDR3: CASNSGQGGNYEQYF
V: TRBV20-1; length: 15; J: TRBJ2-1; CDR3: CSARNSGSFYNEQFF
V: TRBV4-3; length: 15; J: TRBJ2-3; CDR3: CASSPRSGITDTQYF
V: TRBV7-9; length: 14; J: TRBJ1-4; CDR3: CASSEKGAGEKLFF
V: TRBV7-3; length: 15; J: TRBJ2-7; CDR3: CASSPFGAEPYEQYF
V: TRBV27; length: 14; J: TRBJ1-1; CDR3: CASSLFGRVPEAFF
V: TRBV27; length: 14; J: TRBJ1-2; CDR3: CASSFREGSRGYTF
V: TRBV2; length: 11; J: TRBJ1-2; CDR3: CASSEPGGYTF
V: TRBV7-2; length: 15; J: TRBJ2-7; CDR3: CASSLAASGTYEQYF
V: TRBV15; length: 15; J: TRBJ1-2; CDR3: CATSRERTGNYGYTF
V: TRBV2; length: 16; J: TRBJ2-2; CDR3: CASSAIGYRGKGKLFF
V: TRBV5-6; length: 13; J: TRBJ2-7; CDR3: CASSLGNAYEQYF
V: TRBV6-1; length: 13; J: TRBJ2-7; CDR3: CASRGRSSYEQYF
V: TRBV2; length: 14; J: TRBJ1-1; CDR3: CASTKTELNTEAFF
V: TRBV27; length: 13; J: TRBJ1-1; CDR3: CASSYTGNTEAFF
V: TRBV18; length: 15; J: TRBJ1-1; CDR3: CASSAKRGLNTEAFF
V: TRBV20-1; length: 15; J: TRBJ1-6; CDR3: CSASGDSSYNSPLHF